The subject of this entry is one T cell receptor (beta chain). The source of the sample is a study of OX40 agonist ivuxolimab in advanced cancers. TCRdb's table, derived via immunoSEQ multiplex PCR, lists solely in-frame clones and lacks some. The sample holds roughly 13,000 clones, around 87% seen once. This CDR3 region has 14 residues. J gave up 5 bases and V 3 bases, and 7 bases lay outside the gene matches. Germline loops: CDR1 SGHRS, CDR2 YFSETQ. The V call is TRBV5-1, the J call TRBJ1-2, with 7 positions matching TRBD1. The specimen was CD4+ or CD8+ T cells sorted from blood, collected in a trial of the OX40 agonist ivuxolimab. The TCR comes from an adult with an advanced solid tumor such as melanoma, head and neck, liver or kidney cancer. The CDR3 region has the DNA TGCGCCAGCAGCTGGGGGGACAGATCTTATGGCTACACCTTC. Translating gives CASSWGDRSYGYTF.